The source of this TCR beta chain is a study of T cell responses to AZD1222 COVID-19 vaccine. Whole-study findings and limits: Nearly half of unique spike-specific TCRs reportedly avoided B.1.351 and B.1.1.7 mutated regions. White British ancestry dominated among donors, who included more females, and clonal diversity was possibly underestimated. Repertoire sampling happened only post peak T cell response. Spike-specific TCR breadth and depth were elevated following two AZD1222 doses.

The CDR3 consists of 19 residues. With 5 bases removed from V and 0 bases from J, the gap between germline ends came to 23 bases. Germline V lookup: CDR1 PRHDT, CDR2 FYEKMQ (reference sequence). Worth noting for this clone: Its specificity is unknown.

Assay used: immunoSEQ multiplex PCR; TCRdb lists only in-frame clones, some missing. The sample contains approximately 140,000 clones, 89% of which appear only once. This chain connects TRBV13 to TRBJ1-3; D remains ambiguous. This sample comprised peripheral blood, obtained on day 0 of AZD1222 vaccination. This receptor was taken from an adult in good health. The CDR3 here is CASSPRWGAAPSSGNTIYF. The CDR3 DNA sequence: TGTGCCAGCAGCCCCCGCTGGGGAGCCGCCCCGTCCTCTGGAAACACCATATATTTT.